This record covers a single T cell receptor beta chain. The antigen remains undetermined. This CDR3 is 12 amino acids long. V lost 3 bases, J lost 14 bases, and 11 bases lay in between. Germline assignment: CDR1 ENHRY and CDR2 SYGVKD. The sample is drawn from a study of cytomegalovirus exposure and HLA in healthy donors. Overall study findings and caveats: An analysis done earlier found most TCR beta V segments productive about 87% or about 30% of the time. In a later analysis, TCR beta V- and J-gene trimming was associated with a missense DCLRE1C variant.

With 60 Vbeta and 13 Jbeta primers, the PCR was carried out. Profiling relied on immunoSEQ multiplex PCR, and the TCRdb table lists in-frame clones only, not all of them. The profile covers roughly 110,000 clones, with less than 85% appearing a single time and less than 2.5% taken by the ten largest. Input material: PBMCs. This chain connects TRBV10-3 to TRBJ1-6; D is ambiguous. The source is a young man in good health and CMV-seronegative. The CDR3 DNA follows: TGTGCCATCAGTGATAGGAGTAGAGCCCTCCACTTT. Translated, it gives CAISDRSRALHF.